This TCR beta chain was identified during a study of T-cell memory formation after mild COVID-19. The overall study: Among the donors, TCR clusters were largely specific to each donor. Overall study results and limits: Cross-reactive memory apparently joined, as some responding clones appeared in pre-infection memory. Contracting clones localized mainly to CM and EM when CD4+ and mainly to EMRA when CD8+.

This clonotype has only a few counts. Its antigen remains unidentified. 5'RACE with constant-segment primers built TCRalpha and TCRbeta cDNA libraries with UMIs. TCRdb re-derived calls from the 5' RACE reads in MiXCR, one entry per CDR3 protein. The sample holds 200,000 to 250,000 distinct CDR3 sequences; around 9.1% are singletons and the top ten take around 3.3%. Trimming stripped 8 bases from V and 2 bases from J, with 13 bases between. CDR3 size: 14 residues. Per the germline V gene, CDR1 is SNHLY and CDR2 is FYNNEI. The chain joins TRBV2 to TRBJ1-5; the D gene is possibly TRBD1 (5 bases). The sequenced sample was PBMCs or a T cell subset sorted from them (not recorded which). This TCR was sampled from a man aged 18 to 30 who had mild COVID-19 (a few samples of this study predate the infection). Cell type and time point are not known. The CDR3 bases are TGTGCCAGCGCGGGGGGAAATGGCAATCAGCCCCAGCATTTT. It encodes CASAGGNGNQPQHF.